The 20 T cell receptor beta chains given below trace back to one sample, sequenced in a study of T-cell memory formation after mild COVID-19. TCRdb reprocessed the 5' RACE reads with MiXCR, giving one entry per CDR3 protein. This sample has about 400,000 distinct CDR3 sequences, with roughly 18% found just once. Sequencing input: PBMCs or a T cell subset sorted from them (not recorded which). The receptors here all came from a man between 18 and 35 years old who had mild COVID-19 (a few samples of this study predate the infection). Cell type and time point are not known.

The table lists this clonotype with a few counts. The chain joins TRBV27 to TRBJ2-2; D remains ambiguous. CDR3 size: 14 residues. Trimming left V 7 bases short and J 0 bases short, with 9 bases between. Germline assignment: CDR1 MNHEY and CDR2 SMNVEV (reference sequence). CDR3 coding DNA: TGTGCCAGCACCCTTATCCCGAACACCGGGGAGCTGTTTTTT. Its translation is CASTLIPNTGELFF.

The chain links TRBV6-6 to TRBJ2-5; D may correspond to TRBD1 or TRBD2 (6 bases each). The germline V gene has CDR1 MNHNY and CDR2 SVGAGI (reference sequence). The CDR3 has 15 amino acids. Trimming cost V 6 bases and J 4 bases, with 18 bases left between them. The CDR3 nucleotides read TGTGCCAGCAGGCGTCCCTCGGGGGCTCGAGAGACCCAGTACTTC. It specifies CASRRPSGARETQYF.

Points on this clonotype: This clone may be a read error of a much larger clone one base away. It is likely a read error, because the conserved phenylalanine at the end of the CDR3 is missing. This chain joins TRBV7-8 and TRBJ2-5; unclear D gene. Trimming shortened V by 3 bases and J by 5 bases, and 7 bases separated the two germline ends. Germline V lookup: CDR1 SGHVS, CDR2 FQNEAQ. The CDR3 loop spans 12 amino acids. The CDR3, as DNA: TGTGCCAGCAGCTTGCCGTCGGAGACCCAGTACTTA. Residues: CASSLPSETQYL.

The chain couples TRBV3-1 to TRBJ1-6; no reliable D call. The germline gives CDR1 LGHDT, CDR2 YNNKEL (reference sequence). The CDR3 totals 13 residues. Trimming cost V 1 base and J 10 bases, with 8 bases left between them. CDR3 bases: TGTGCCAGCAGCCAAGTTGCCCAATCACCCCTCCACTTT. Translated: CASSQVAQSPLHF.

This clonotype was recorded a few times. The chain has TRBV30 and TRBJ1-5; 7 bases are a match to TRBD1. The V and J ends lost 3 bases and 4 bases, in that order; junction bases with no gene match: 3. This CDR3 is built from 13 residues. In germline, CDR1 is GTSNPN, CDR2 SVGIG (reference sequence). CDR3 coding DNA: TGTGCCTGGAGGGACAGGATGAATCAGCCCCAGCATTTT. This encodes CAWRDRMNQPQHF.

In its sample, this clonotype was seen a few times. The chain has TRBV25-1 and TRBJ1-6; D unresolved. V lost 0 bases to trimming and J lost 7 bases, with 10 bases between them. This CDR3 spans 15 amino acids. Germline assignment: CDR1 MGHDK and CDR2 SYGVNS. CDR3 nucleotide sequence: TGTGCCAGCAGTGAATATACGGCAGACAATTCACCCCTCCACTTT. As protein: CASSEYTADNSPLHF.

A few counts support this clonotype. The V gene is TRBV15, the J gene TRBJ2-5, with 9 positions matching TRBD1. CDR1 is LNHNV and CDR2 is YYDKDF in the germline V gene (reference sequence). CDR3 length equals 15 residues. V was pared by 10 bases and J by 6 bases, with 15 bases of the junction left unmatched. The CDR3 sequence is CASKEAWDREKTQYF. CDR3 bases: TGTGCCAGCAAAGAGGCTTGGGACAGGGAAAAGACCCAGTACTTC.

This clonotype has a single count. J is TRBJ2-2 and V is TRBV5-4; D gene uncertain. Trimming left V 5 bases short and J 4 bases short, with 9 bases between. Germline values: CDR1 SGHNT, CDR2 YYREEE (reference sequence). The CDR3 runs to 13 residues. In DNA form, the CDR3 reads TGTGCCAGCAGGCCAGGTGGCACCGGGGAGCTGTTTTTT. Its translation is CASRPGGTGELFF.

The rearrangement joins TRBV19 to TRBJ2-3; D call uncertain. This CDR3 contains 12 residues. With 6 bases removed from V and 4 bases from J, the gap between germline ends came to 8 bases. In germline, CDR1 is LNHDA, CDR2 SQIVND (reference sequence). The CDR3: CASSMLSDTQYF. DNA for the CDR3: TGTGCCAGTAGCATGCTGTCAGATACGCAGTATTTT.

The V and J genes are TRBV5-1 and TRBJ2-7; 7 bases line up with TRBD1. Germline trimming cut 4 bases from V and 6 bases from J; bases unmatched to any gene: 4. The germline V gene encodes CDR1 SGHRS and CDR2 YFSETQ. The CDR3 totals 12 residues. CDR3 sequence (DNA): TGCGCCAGCAGCCCGGACAGGACCGAGCAGTACTTC. Its protein product is CASSPDRTEQYF.

This clonotype was picked up a small number of times. The chain has TRBV5-1 and TRBJ2-3, with a weak D call TRBD2 (6 bases). Germline-derived CDR1 and CDR2 are SGHRS and YFSETQ. The CDR3 sequence is 15 residues long. The V gene lost 3 bases and the J gene lost 1 base, with 12 bases spanning the gap. The CDR3 spells CASSSGGARTDTQYF. CDR3 DNA: TGCGCCAGCAGCTCTGGAGGGGCTCGCACAGATACGCAGTATTTT. The variable domain in full, with the rest retrieved from reference TRBV5-1 and TRBJ2-3, is KAGVTQTPRYLIKTRGQQVTLSCSPISGHRSVSWYQQTPGQGLQFLFEYFSETQRNKGNFPGRFSGRQFSNSRSEMNVSTLELGDSALYLCASSSGGARTDTQYFGPGTRLTVL.

This rearrangement joins TRBV29-1 to TRBJ1-5; 8 bases align to TRBD1. Germline values: CDR1 SQVTM, CDR2 ANQGSEA. The CDR3 runs to 13 residues. After removal of 6 bases from V and 6 bases from J, the junction contained 7 bases not matched to a gene. The CDR3 nucleotides are TGCAGCGTCCTGACAGGGGTGGGTCAGCCCCAGCATTTT. Encoded protein: CSVLTGVGQPQHF. Supplemented by reference TRBV29-1 and TRBJ1-5, the full variable domain reads SAVISQKPSRDICQRGTSLTIQCQVDSQVTMMFWYRQQPGQSLTLIATANQGSEATYESGFVIDKFPISRPNLTFSTLTVSNMSPEDSSIYLCSVLTGVGQPQHFGDGTRLSIL.

The chain joins TRBV7-9 to TRBJ2-1; D is unclear. V was trimmed by 8 bases and J by 9 bases, leaving 11 bases between them. Germline V lookup: CDR1 SEHNR, CDR2 FQNEAQ (reference sequence). The CDR3 totals 11 residues. The CDR3 sequence is CASQISREQFF. CDR3 nucleotide sequence: TGTGCCAGCCAGATCTCCCGTGAGCAGTTCTTC.

This chain links TRBV27 with TRBJ2-1; TRBD1 matches at 9 bases. The CDR3 has 15 residues. CDR1 and CDR2 from the germline V gene are MNHEY and SMNVEV (reference sequence). Trimming removed 5 bases from V and 8 bases from J; junction bases left unmatched: 10. CDR3 sequence: CASSAGTGIRYEQFF. CDR3 bases: TGTGCCAGCAGTGCCGGGACAGGGATCAGATATGAGCAGTTCTTC.

The genes are TRBV4-2 and TRBJ2-3, with D possibly TRBD1 on 6 matching bases. Trimming left V 3 bases short and J 4 bases short, with 14 bases between. CDR3 size: 15 residues. Looked up from germline, CDR1 is LGHNA and CDR2 is YNFKEQ. In DNA form, the CDR3 reads TGTGCCAGCAGCCATGAACAGGGATTATCAGATACGCAGTATTTT. Its translation is CASSHEQGLSDTQYF.

The J gene is TRBJ2-7, the V gene TRBV6-2 or TRBV6-3; tentatively, D is TRBD2 (5 bases). Germline assignment: CDR1 MNHEY and CDR2 SVGEGT. V lost 5 bases and J lost 6, with 11 bases in between. The CDR3 totals 12 residues. CDR3 residues: CASSRDRGEQYV. The DNA for the CDR3 is TGTGCCAGCAGTAGAGACCGGGGCGAGCAGTACGTC.

The CDR3 nucleotides read TGTGCCACCAGCAGATCACAGGTGACCTACGAGCAGTACTTC. Protein: CATSRSQVTYEQYF. The V and J genes are TRBV15 and TRBJ2-7; D is possibly TRBD1 (5 bases). V was shortened by 2 bases and J by 2 bases, with 10 bases between the two germline ends. The CDR3 has 14 residues. Per the germline V gene, CDR1 is LNHNV and CDR2 is YYDKDF (reference sequence).

This clonotype occurred many times. The V call is TRBV5-1, the J call TRBJ2-1; no firm D call. Deletions cut 0 bases from V and 5 bases from J, with 6 bases between. The CDR3 length is 13 residues. Germline loops: CDR1 SGHRS, CDR2 YFSETQ. The CDR3 reads CASSLEPNNEQFF. CDR3 in DNA: TGCGCCAGCAGCTTGGAGCCAAACAATGAGCAGTTCTTC.

V gene TRBV3-1 combines with J gene TRBJ2-6; tentative D call: TRBD1 (5 bases). Germline V CDR1 and CDR2: LGHDT, YNNKEL (reference sequence). Trimming cost V 3 bases and J 0 bases, with 15 bases left between them. The CDR3 covers 18 residues. The CDR3 protein is CASSHWGRIRSGANVLTF. The CDR3 DNA follows: TGTGCCAGCAGCCATTGGGGCCGTATTCGCTCTGGGGCCAACGTCCTGACTTTC.

At least ten counts were recorded for this clonotype. V is TRBV27 and J is TRBJ1-5; D unclear. This CDR3 spans 14 amino acids. Germline V gives CDR1 MNHEY, CDR2 SMNVEV (reference sequence). Trimming left V 5 bases short and J 3 bases short, with 11 bases between. Here the CDR3 reads CASSLERFNQPQHF. DNA of the CDR3: TGTGCCAGCAGTCTCGAACGGTTCAATCAGCCCCAGCATTTT.